This T cell receptor beta chain was sequenced for a study of cytomegalovirus exposure and HLA in healthy donors (dated by TCRdb to the late 2010s). At the level of the whole study: An earlier analysis of approximately 640 of the donors reported 250 to 350 Gb of sequence data and 120 million or so unique TCR beta sequences from roughly 200 million T cells. Roughly 300 gigabases of sequencing data and tens of millions of unique TCR sequences were included in an early release covering 550 to 650 HLA-typed donors. Among the roughly 400 genotyped donors, approximately 82% belonged to the genetic ancestry cluster associated with self-reported Caucasian donors. The study aimed to test whether cataloging public T cell receptors could reveal signatures of past pathogen exposure. The T cell repertoires of some 700 subjects were profiled by immunosequencing and related to cytomegalovirus serostatus. In addition to the first cohort of 666 subjects, a separate validation cohort of some 120 different subjects was used. To predict cytomegalovirus infection status, the study brought together high-throughput TCR immunosequencing, statistical association of individual TCRs with disease status, and machine learning. To study patterns of TCR occurrence, a later analysis re-analyzed previously published TCR beta repertoires from 600 to 750 donors and added high-resolution HLA genotyping. The later analysis used no new phenotypic data to find candidate immune exposures, relying instead on TCR beta sequences and their occurrence across donors. An earlier analysis of 587 of the donors used high-throughput TCR beta sequencing to judge whether each TCR beta V gene segment behaved as functional or pseudogenic. Donor age, sex, ethnicity and CMV serostatus were compiled alongside the repertoire data. Genome-wide SNP genotypes for about three fifths of the 666 donors were used in a later genetic analysis, which treated that subset as a discovery cohort. All discovery cohort repertoires had been generated using a single sequencing platform. Class I and class II HLA loci were covered by the typing at four-digit resolution. The number of donors typed differed by locus, with 629-630 for A, B, C, DRB1 and DQB1, 522 for DQA1, approximately 580 for DPA1, and approximately 470 for DPB1. Because of strong linkage in the cohort, roughly five DR-DQ haplotypes were treated as single units for association and clustering. On average, 235,054 unique TCR beta nucleotide sequences were sequenced per donor among fewer than 500 genotyped donors of the cohort, with roughly a sixth of those sequences being non-productive.

Reading the germline V gene gives CDR1 SGDLS and CDR2 YYNGEE. V loses 0 bases of germline sequence and J loses 0 bases, and the interval between the two ends is 10 bases. The CDR3 runs 16 residues from the cysteine to the phenylalanine. The sequence is cut down to CDR3 DNA, 48 bases in frame from base 1. The library was generated by the immunoSEQ multiplex PCR assay. The multiplex PCR relied on a mix of 60 forward primers for TCR Vbeta segments and 13 reverse primers for TCR Jbeta segments. A multiplex PCR assay on genomic DNA amplified the CDR3 region of rearranged TCR beta genes. The amplified TCR beta libraries were sequenced on the Illumina HiSeq System as 87-base-pair reads. As for how the authors treated the data: In a later analysis, tens of millions of unique TCR beta chains were counted across the 500 to 850 repertoires, and roughly 11 million of these chains were shared by at least two donors. Raw reads were error-corrected and collapsed into unique sequences by a nearest-neighbor algorithm in which closely related sequences were merged to remove PCR and sequencing errors. Alignment of CDR3 sequences to IMGT reference sequences was used to assign V, D and J gene segments. For a sequence to be retained, at least a six-nucleotide match to both a V gene segment and a J gene segment was required. A rearrangement was called productive if the CDR3 had no stop codons and remained in frame with V and J, and every other rearrangement was called non-productive. CDR3 was defined according to IMGT convention as the region running from the second conserved V-encoded cysteine to the conserved J-encoded phenylalanine. The earlier analysis of 450 to 750 of the donors excluded any sequence lacking an unambiguous match to a single V gene segment. In an earlier analysis of around 590 of the donors, a V segment was called functional when productive rearrangements were above 56.7%, and segregating when the standard deviation between donors exceeded 5%. A statistical classification framework was developed to diagnose cytomegalovirus status using the catalog of TCR beta chain sequences. A later analysis assigned V and J genes by comparing TCR nucleotide sequences with IMGT/GENE-DB human TR gene sequences. The TCRdist pipeline was used in a later analysis to assign CDR3 sequences and most-parsimonious VDJ recombination scenarios. A later analysis defined each TCR beta chain by its CDR3 amino acid sequence plus V-gene family, and excluded reads lacking a unique V-gene family. In a later analysis, 450 to 600 highly shared, low-generation-probability nucleotide sequences were removed to address suspected cross-contamination and a sequencing artifact. In a later analysis, a clonal expansion index was calculated for each public chain from normalized within-repertoire ranks of inferred template counts. A later analysis computed generation probabilities with a VDJ recombination model fitted to out-of-frame rearrangements, and checked the results against IGoR. In a later analysis, hypergeometric tests were used to score TCR-TCR, TCR-HLA and TCR-CMV co-occurrence, with a repertoire-size bias correction applied to TCR pairs. In a later analysis, false discovery rates were estimated by permuting HLA or CMV assignments 20 times. In a later analysis, co-occurring TCRs were grouped using DBSCAN, and TCRdist sequence similarity was added for clustering within HLA-allele-positive subsets. For co-occurrence clustering, repertoires with fewer than 30,000 or more than 120,000 public chains were excluded, along with four or five repertoires with anomalous nucleotide sharing. TCRdb retrieved this table from immuneACCESS and kept in-frame rearrangements only. Not all clones are present; in checked studies, unresolved V genes account for under half, and no reason is known for the remainder. V and J calls and clone size are as listed in that table; D and trimming were resolved from the DNA. The sample contains 30,000 to 45,000 clones, 70% to 90% of them found a single time. The ten largest clones represent about an eighth of the sample.

The study at large found these results: Roughly uniform sequencing depth across donors was assumed in presence/absence analyses, although this assumption may not hold. A further reported finding was that TCR beta sequences accurately predicted the HLA-A and HLA-B alleles for most subjects in the first cohort. An earlier analysis of around 500 of the donors showed that most TCR beta V segments appeared in productive rearrangements either about 87% or about 30% of the time, which broadly matched IMGT annotations. According to a later genetic analysis, donors in an Asian-associated ancestry cluster had fewer N-insertions in productive TCRs than the approximately 610-donor mean. A cluster of highly shared sequence variants was judged likely to be a technical artifact of the sequencing pipeline. Most TCR sequences were observed very rarely across donors, whereas some public TCRs were present in many individuals. Linkage disequilibrium might explain the correlated functional status among segregating V segments, but an unknown experimental factor could not be ruled out. This cohort had only TCR beta chains sequenced, and the lack of alpha or paired-chain data limited which features could be detected. Compared with equally common non-associated chains, HLA-associated TCR beta chains in a later analysis were more clonally expanded and had lower generation probabilities. The earlier analysis of approximately 540 of the donors excluded 15 to 20 rarely observed V segments, including chromosome 9 orphons, because counts were too low. In a later analysis, the rate of TCR association differed among HLA loci, with DRB1 alleles having the most associated TCRs and HLA-C alleles having the fewest. Because HLA typing was missing for some donors at each locus, association tests included only the typed subset. Several of the top co-occurrence clusters appeared to be linked to parvovirus B19, influenza, CMV and Epstein-Barr virus, according to a later analysis. In vitro tests confirmed that a few of the cytomegalovirus-associated TCR beta chains recognize cytomegalovirus antigens. In a later genetic analysis, a missense DCLRE1C variant was associated with V-gene and J-gene trimming of TCR beta chains, and the association was replicated in an independent cohort. The classifier was reported to diagnose cytomegalovirus status with high specificity and sensitivity in both the original and validation cohorts. A later analysis found that most CMV-associated TCR beta chains appeared HLA-restricted, with HLA associations seemingly driven largely by CMV exposure. The authors suggested that the approach could potentially be generalized to other disease states and immunological phenotypes. Strong co-occurrence of HLA alleles, especially DR and DQ, made assigning TCR associations to individual alleles difficult. In a later analysis, some 17,000 TCR beta sequences were associated with specific HLA alleles at a false discovery rate of 0.05. Because the 87-base-pair reads could not distinguish some IMGT-functional V segments, including TRBV6-2 and TRBV6-3, those segments were excluded. In the study, approximately 160 TCR beta chains were listed as associated with cytomegalovirus. For the cohort, immune exposure information was limited to CMV serostatus.

The cohort was made up of approximately 670 healthy bone marrow donors. At the time of sampling, every cohort member was nominally healthy, though immune exposures that went unrecorded were likely present. The donor was CMV seropositive and belonged to the group of some 290 seropositive cohort members. Every donor gave a peripheral blood sample, and the peripheral blood mononuclear cells from that sample were used for TCR beta sequencing. The Qiagen DNeasy Blood Extraction Kit was used to extract genomic DNA from the blood cell samples. About this clone: It lacks a known antigen. No base quality information exists; no much larger clone differs at one position.

The rearranged chain carries TRBV9 and TRBJ1-3, with TRBD1 perhaps the D gene, on 5 matching bases. This sequence was found in a woman between 40 and 50 years old in good health and CMV-seropositive. Sequencing input: PBMCs. CDR3 region: CASSVEGTFSGNTIYF. The DNA sequence is given as TGTGCCAGCAGCGTAGAAGGGACTTTCTCTGGAAACACCATATATTTT.